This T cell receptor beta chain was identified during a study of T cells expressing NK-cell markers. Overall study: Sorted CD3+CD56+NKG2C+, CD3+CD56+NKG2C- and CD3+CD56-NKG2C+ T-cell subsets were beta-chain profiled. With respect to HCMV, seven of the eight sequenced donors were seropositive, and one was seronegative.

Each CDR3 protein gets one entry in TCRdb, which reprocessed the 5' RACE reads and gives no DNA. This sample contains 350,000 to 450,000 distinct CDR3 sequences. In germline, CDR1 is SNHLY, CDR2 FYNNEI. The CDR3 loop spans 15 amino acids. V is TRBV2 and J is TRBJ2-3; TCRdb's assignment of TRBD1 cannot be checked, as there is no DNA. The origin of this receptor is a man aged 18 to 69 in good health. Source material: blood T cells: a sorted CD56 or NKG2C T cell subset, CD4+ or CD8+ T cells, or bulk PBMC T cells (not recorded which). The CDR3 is CASSDGGGRADTQYF.